The 28 T cell receptor beta chains reported below all come from one sample, sequenced in a study of cytomegalovirus exposure and HLA in healthy donors. Assay used: immunoSEQ multiplex PCR; TCRdb lists only in-frame clones, some missing. The sample lists 180,000 or so clones, roughly 89% occurring once. The specimen sequenced was PBMCs. Receptors originate from a woman in her thirties in good health and CMV-seronegative.

This clone was found once. This rearrangement joins TRBV15 to TRBJ2-5; the match to TRBD1 covers 9 bases. After removal of 4 bases from V and 4 bases from J, the junction contained 7 bases not matched to a gene. The CDR3 runs 15 residues. The germline gives CDR1 LNHNV, CDR2 YYDKDF (reference sequence). The CDR3 reads CATSTLPGQGETQYF. CDR3 in DNA: TGTGCCACCAGCACACTGCCGGGACAGGGAGAGACCCAGTACTTC.

For the CDR3, the DNA is TGTGCCAGCAGCCCTCTTAATGAAAAACTGTTTTTT. This sequence encodes CASSPLNEKLFF. This chain links TRBV7-8 with TRBJ1-4; D unresolved. Germline CDR1 SGHVS, CDR2 FQNEAQ. With 5 bases removed from V and 4 bases from J, the gap between germline ends came to 5 bases. CDR3 size: 12 residues.

CDR3 in amino acids: CASSPEVTGPVGLTF. The CDR3 region has the DNA TGTGCCAGCAGCCCGGAAGTGACAGGGCCCGTTGGCCTGACTTTC. The chain couples TRBV5-4 to TRBJ2-6; 7 bases agree with TRBD1. The V segment lost 4 bases and the J segment 15 bases; nucleotides outside the gene matches: 16. Per germline, CDR1 SGHNT and CDR2 YYREEE (reference sequence). CDR3 length: 15 amino acids.

V is TRBV5-6 and J is TRBJ2-1; 10 nucleotides align to TRBD1. The CDR3 contains 14 residues. V trimming: 7 bases; J trimming: 7 bases; junction bases outside the gene matches: 8. Germline assignment: CDR1 SGHDT and CDR2 YYEEEE. The CDR3 loop is CASETGQGINEQFF. The CDR3 coding sequence is TGTGCCAGCGAAACGGGACAGGGGATAAATGAGCAGTTCTTC.

The rearrangement joins TRBV11-2 to TRBJ1-2; a weak D match, TRBD1 (6 bases). Deletions cut 5 bases from V and 4 bases from J, with 8 bases between. From germline, CDR1 is SGHAT and CDR2 FQNNGV. The CDR3 extends over 12 amino acids. CDR3 in amino acids: CASSRQVYGYTF. As DNA, the CDR3 is TGTGCCAGCAGCCGACAGGTCTATGGCTACACCTTC.

The V and J genes are TRBV7-6 and TRBJ1-5, with D possibly matching TRBD1 (5 bases). The germline CDR1 and CDR2 sequences are SGHVS and FNYEAQ. V lost 1 base to trimming and J lost 5 bases, with 12 bases between them. The length of the CDR3 is 15 residues. CDR3 loop: CASSLDSREDQPQHF. In DNA, the CDR3 is TGTGCCAGCAGCTTAGACTCCAGGGAGGATCAGCCCCAGCATTTT.

J is TRBJ2-3 and V is TRBV9; TRBD2 matches at 8 bases. V trimming: 0 bases; J trimming: 3 bases; junction bases outside the gene matches: 6. The CDR3 has 16 residues. Germline V gene lookup returns CDR1 SGDLS and CDR2 YYNGEE. CDR3 protein: CASSVAAGAGTDTQYF. For the CDR3, the DNA is TGTGCCAGCAGCGTAGCAGCGGGGGCAGGAACAGATACGCAGTATTTT.

V is TRBV11-2 and J is TRBJ2-1; possibly TRBD2 for D (5 bases). The V gene lost 1 base and the J gene lost 3 bases, with 10 bases spanning the gap. The CDR3 extends over 15 amino acids. Per the germline V gene, CDR1 is SGHAT and CDR2 is FQNNGV. In DNA form, the CDR3 reads TGTGCCAGCAGCTTAGTAGTACGGGGCTACAATGAGCAGTTCTTC. It translates to CASSLVVRGYNEQFF. Combining the CDR3 with reference TRBV11-2 and TRBJ2-1 gives the whole variable domain EAGVAQSPRYKIIEKRQSVAFWCNPISGHATLYWYQQILGQGPKLLIQFQNNGVVDDSQLPKDRFSAERLKGVDSTLKIQPAKLEDSAVYLCASSLVVRGYNEQFFGPGTRLTVL.

This clone was counted only a few times. The chain uses TRBV14 and TRBJ2-7; D is possibly TRBD2 (5 bases). Germline V gives CDR1 SGHDN, CDR2 FVKESK. This CDR3 is 13 amino acids long. The V end lost 1 base, the J end lost 4 bases, and 8 bases lay between the germline ends. CDR3 coding DNA: TGTGCCAGCAGCCAAGTTTCGGGGTACGAGCAGTACTTC. Its protein product is CASSQVSGYEQYF. The full variable domain, with the rest looked up from reference TRBV14 and TRBJ2-7, is EAGVTQFPSHSVIEKGQTVTLRCDPISGHDNLYWYRRVMGKEIKFLLHFVKESKQDESGMPNNRFLAERTGGTYSTLKVQPAELEDSGVYFCASSQVSGYEQYFGPGTRLTVT.

The chain uses TRBV19 and TRBJ1-5, with 9 bases identical to TRBD1. CDR3 length equals 15 residues. The junction had 9 bases not matched to a gene; V was cut back by 6 bases and J by 6 bases. Germline loops: CDR1 LNHDA, CDR2 SQIVND (reference sequence). The CDR3: CASRTTGGGGQPQHF. Written as DNA, the CDR3 is TGTGCCAGTAGGACGACAGGGGGAGGGGGTCAGCCCCAGCATTTT.

The chain is built from TRBV5-1 and TRBJ2-7; D is perhaps TRBD1 (5 bases). Trimming pared 2 bases from V and 3 bases from J, leaving 15 bases between. The CDR3 spans 15 residues. From germline, CDR1 is SGHRS and CDR2 YFSETQ. Written as DNA, the CDR3 is TGCGCCAGCAGCTTAGGTTCAGGGTGGGTCTACGAGCAGTACTTC. Translated: CASSLGSGWVYEQYF.

J is TRBJ1-1 and V is TRBV6-1; D gene ambiguous. Germline loops: CDR1 MNHNS, CDR2 SASEGT. The V end was cut by 4 bases, the J end by 5 bases, with 11 bases between. The CDR3 is 13 residues long. CDR3 region: CASSGGLRTEAFF. CDR3 DNA: TGTGCCAGCAGTGGAGGGTTAAGAACTGAAGCTTTCTTT.

V usage is TRBV11-2 and J usage is TRBJ2-5; a possible D gene is TRBD1 (5 bases). CDR3 length: 13 residues. The V gene's germline CDR1 is SGHAT and CDR2 FQNNGV. With 5 bases removed from V and 2 bases from J, the gap between germline ends came to 9 bases. The CDR3 nucleotides read TGTGCCAGCAGCGCCGGACATCAAGAGACCCAGTACTTC. Translated: CASSAGHQETQYF.

The genes are TRBV2 and TRBJ1-4, with 10 bases aligning to TRBD1. The ends lost 2 bases at V and 7 bases at J; junction bases unmatched: 4. The CDR3 covers 15 residues. From germline, CDR1 is SNHLY and CDR2 FYNNEI. CDR3: CASSERQGALEKLFF. CDR3 coding DNA: TGTGCCAGCAGTGAACGACAGGGGGCTCTTGAAAAACTGTTTTTT.

In its sample, this clone was seen once. J is TRBJ2-3 and V is TRBV5-4, with TRBD1 as a possible D gene (6 bases). The CDR3 has 19 amino acids. V shed 0 bases and J shed 2 bases, with 22 bases lying between them. Germline V CDR1 and CDR2: SGHNT, YYREEE (reference sequence). The CDR3 protein is CASSLVWQGSVFFTDTQYF. In DNA form, the CDR3 reads TGTGCCAGCAGCTTGGTTTGGCAGGGGTCCGTTTTTTTCACAGATACGCAGTATTTT.

The chain employs TRBV10-3 and TRBJ1-2; the match to TRBD1 covers 8 bases. This CDR3 contains 12 residues. V lost 10 bases to trimming and J lost 6 bases; unmatched junction nucleotides: 7. CDR1 and CDR2 from the germline V gene are ENHRY and SYGVKD. CDR3 in DNA: TGTGCCACCCAACAGGGGGTCAATGGCTACACCTTC. The encoded protein is CATQQGVNGYTF.

DNA for the CDR3: TGTGCCAGCAGTGCATTCCGGGACAGGGCCACTGAAGCTTTCTTT. Translating gives CASSAFRDRATEAFF. This chain connects TRBV6-5 to TRBJ1-1, with 9 bases that match TRBD1. V shed 5 bases and J 4 bases; nucleotides not matched to a gene: 8. Looked up from germline, CDR1 is MNHEY and CDR2 is SVGAGI. The CDR3 is made up of 15 amino acids.

The genes are TRBV6-1 and TRBJ2-1; 9 bases line up with TRBD2. The germline V gene has CDR1 MNHNS and CDR2 SASEGT. With 4 bases clipped from V and 7 bases from J, the junction kept 17 bases outside the gene matches. The CDR3 runs to 18 residues. The CDR3 spells CASSVAVAVLAGRNEQFF. In DNA form, the CDR3 reads TGTGCCAGCAGTGTGGCGGTGGCGGTCCTAGCGGGGCGGAATGAGCAGTTCTTC.

The V call is TRBV6-5, the J call TRBJ2-7, with TRBD1 as a possible D gene (6 bases). V was clipped by 2 bases and J by 2 bases, with 10 bases between them. The CDR3 contains 14 residues. From germline, CDR1 is MNHEY and CDR2 SVGAGI. The CDR3 sequence is CASSYGQGPYEQYF. CDR3 sequence (DNA): TGTGCCAGCAGTTACGGGCAGGGGCCCTACGAGCAGTACTTC.

The chain joins TRBV4-3 to TRBJ2-3; TRBD1 aligns across 7 bases. After removal of 0 bases from V and 4 bases from J, the junction contained 10 bases not matched to a gene. Germline V CDR1 and CDR2: LGHNA, YSLEER. This CDR3 is 17 amino acids long. CDR3 sequence: CASSQDLRTGPADTQYF. The CDR3 DNA is TGCGCCAGCAGCCAAGATTTGAGGACAGGCCCTGCAGATACGCAGTATTTT.

This clone was counted once. The chain recombines TRBV5-1 with TRBJ2-7, with D perhaps TRBD1 (6 bases). Germline loops: CDR1 SGHRS, CDR2 YFSETQ. CDR3 size: 15 residues. V lost 2 bases, J lost 5 bases, and 17 bases lay in between. Here the CDR3 reads CASSLDGQHLNEQYF. The CDR3 DNA reads TGCGCCAGCAGCTTAGACGGACAGCACCTCAACGAGCAGTACTTC.

The gene calls are TRBV6-6 and TRBJ2-7, with D perhaps matching TRBD2 (6 bases). CDR3 length: 13 residues. Trimming removed 10 bases from V and 4 bases from J, with 17 bases in between. Germline V gene lookup returns CDR1 MNHNY and CDR2 SVGAGI (reference sequence). This chain's CDR3 is CATSSGTSYEQYF. CDR3 sequence (DNA): TGTGCCACATCGTCCGGGACTTCTTACGAGCAGTACTTC.

V gene TRBV6-6 combines with J gene TRBJ2-3, with D unclear. Germline values: CDR1 MNHNY, CDR2 SVGAGI (reference sequence). The CDR3 totals 12 residues. Trimming removed 1 base from V and 4 bases from J, with 3 bases in between. CDR3 residues: CASSYLADTQYF. CDR3 nucleotides: TGTGCCAGCAGTTACTTAGCAGATACGCAGTATTTT.

The chain links TRBV11-2 to TRBJ2-2; TRBD1 agrees at 9 bases. Looked up from germline, CDR1 is SGHAT and CDR2 is FQNNGV. Losses at the gene ends were 4 bases for V and 2 bases for J; bases not matched to a gene: 5. This CDR3 has 16 amino acids. CDR3 protein: CASSSRTGGNTGELFF. The CDR3 bases are TGTGCCAGCAGCTCCAGAACAGGGGGCAACACCGGGGAGCTGTTTTTT.

The V gene is TRBV18, the J gene TRBJ2-2, with a weak D call TRBD1 (6 bases). The germline V and J ends were trimmed by 3 bases and 8 bases, with 10 bases remaining between them. The CDR3 runs 13 residues. The germline gives CDR1 KGHSH, CDR2 LQKENI. The CDR3 loop is CASSPQTGGELFF. DNA of the CDR3: TGTGCCAGCTCACCCCAAACAGGGGGGGAGCTGTTTTTT.

The chain combines TRBV6-6 with TRBJ2-2, with 9 bases lining up with TRBD1. This CDR3 contains 15 residues. Germline CDR1 and CDR2: MNHNY and SVGAGI (reference sequence). With V trimmed by 6 bases and J by 4 bases, 6 bases remained unmatched. CDR3 in amino acids: CASRPGQGGTGELFF. The CDR3 DNA follows: TGTGCCAGCAGACCGGGACAGGGAGGCACCGGGGAGCTGTTTTTT.

This chain uses TRBV6-5 with TRBJ1-5; D is unclear. CDR1 is MNHEY and CDR2 is SVGAGI in the germline V gene. The length of the CDR3 is 12 residues. Trimming left V 6 bases short and J 10 bases short, with 13 bases between. CDR3 residues: CASRPVAGPQHF. The CDR3 nucleotides are TGTGCCAGCAGACCCGTGGCGGGTCCCCAGCATTTT.

The chain joins TRBV27 to TRBJ1-1; D is unclear. The CDR3 has 14 residues. V gave up 3 bases and J gave up 0 bases, with 8 bases separating them. The V gene's germline CDR1 is MNHEY and CDR2 SMNVEV (reference sequence). As DNA, the CDR3 is TGTGCCAGCAGTTTCTCGGGTATGAACACTGAAGCTTTCTTT. Protein: CASSFSGMNTEAFF.